Here is one TCR beta chain with its context. What it binds is not known. This specimen comes from a study of cytomegalovirus exposure and HLA in healthy donors. Study-level findings and limits: A later analysis associated 15,000 or so TCR beta sequences with HLA alleles at a 0.05 false discovery rate. V segments that were indistinguishable, TRBV6-2 and TRBV6-3 among them, were omitted from analysis.

V shed 4 bases, J shed 0 bases, and the junction held 8 bases outside the gene matches. The CDR3 is 16 residues long. Germline values: CDR1 SQVTM, CDR2 ANQGSEA. PCR was performed using 60 Vbeta and 13 Jbeta primers. Data came from immunoSEQ multiplex PCR; TCRdb stores just in-frame clones and leaves some out. This table has about 65,000 clones, less than 70% appearing once. This rearrangement joins TRBV29-1 to TRBJ1-5; TRBD1 matches 8 bases. The TCR comes from a man younger than 40 in good health and CMV-seronegative. The material sequenced was PBMCs. The CDR3 region has the DNA TGCAGCGTTGTCCCAGGGGGCAAATATAGCAATCAGCCCCAGCATTTT. It codes for CSVVPGGKYSNQPQHF. Together with reference TRBV29-1 and TRBJ1-5, the CDR3 gives the full variable domain: SAVISQKPSRDICQRGTSLTIQCQVDSQVTMMFWYRQQPGQSLTLIATANQGSEATYESGFVIDKFPISRPNLTFSTLTVSNMSPEDSSIYLCSVVPGGKYSNQPQHFGDGTRLSIL.